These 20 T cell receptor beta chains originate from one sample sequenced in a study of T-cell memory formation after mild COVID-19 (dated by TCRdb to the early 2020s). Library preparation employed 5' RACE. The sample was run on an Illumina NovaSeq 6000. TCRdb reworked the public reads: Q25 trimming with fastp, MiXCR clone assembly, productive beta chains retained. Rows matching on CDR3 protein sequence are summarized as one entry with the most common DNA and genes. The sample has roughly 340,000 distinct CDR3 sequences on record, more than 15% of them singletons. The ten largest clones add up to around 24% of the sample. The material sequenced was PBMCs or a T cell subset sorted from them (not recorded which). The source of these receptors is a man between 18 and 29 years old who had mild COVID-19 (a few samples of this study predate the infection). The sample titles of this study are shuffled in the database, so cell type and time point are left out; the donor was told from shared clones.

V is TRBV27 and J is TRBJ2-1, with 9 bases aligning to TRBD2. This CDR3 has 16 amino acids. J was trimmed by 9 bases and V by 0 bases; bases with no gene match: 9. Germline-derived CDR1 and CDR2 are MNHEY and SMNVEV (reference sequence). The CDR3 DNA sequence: TGTGCCAGCAGTTTATCGAGGAGCGGGGGGTTTCCTGAGCAGTTCTTC. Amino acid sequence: CASSLSRSGGFPEQFF.

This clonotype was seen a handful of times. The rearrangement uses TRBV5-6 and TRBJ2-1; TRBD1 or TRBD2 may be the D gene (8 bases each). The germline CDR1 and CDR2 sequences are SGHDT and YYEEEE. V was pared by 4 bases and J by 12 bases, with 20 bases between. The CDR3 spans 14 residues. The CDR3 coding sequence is TGTGCCAGCAGCCGTGGACTAGCCACAGGGGGGCAGTTCTTC. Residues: CASSRGLATGGQFF.

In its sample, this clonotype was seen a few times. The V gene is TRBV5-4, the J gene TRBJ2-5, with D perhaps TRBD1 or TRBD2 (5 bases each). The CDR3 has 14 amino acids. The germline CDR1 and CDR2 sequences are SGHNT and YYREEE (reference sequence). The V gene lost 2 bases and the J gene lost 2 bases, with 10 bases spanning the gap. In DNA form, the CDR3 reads TGTGCCAGCAGCTTCCGGGACCATCAAGAGACCCAGTACTTC. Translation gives CASSFRDHQETQYF.

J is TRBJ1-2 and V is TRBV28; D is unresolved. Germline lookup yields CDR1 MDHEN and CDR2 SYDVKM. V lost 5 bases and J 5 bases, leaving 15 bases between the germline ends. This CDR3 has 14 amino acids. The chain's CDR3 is CASSIRTLQYGYTF. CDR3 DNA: TGTGCCAGCAGTATTCGGACCTTACAATATGGCTACACCTTC.

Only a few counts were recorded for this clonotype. The CDR3 region is CASSTYRGQVGTEAFF. DNA for the CDR3: TGTGCCAGCAGTACATACAGGGGGCAGGTGGGAACTGAAGCTTTCTTT. J is TRBJ1-1 and V is TRBV27, with 9 positions matching TRBD1. CDR1 and CDR2 from the germline V gene are MNHEY and SMNVEV (reference sequence). V was clipped by 5 bases and J by 5 bases; unmatched bases: 12. CDR3 length equals 16 residues.

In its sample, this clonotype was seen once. In DNA form, the CDR3 reads TGTGCCAGCAGTGAACCGGGCTACACCGGGGAGCTGTTTTTT. It yields the protein CASSEPGYTGELFF. The rearrangement uses TRBV6-1 and TRBJ2-2; D is unresolved. CDR3 length: 14 residues. Germline CDR1 is MNHNS and CDR2 is SASEGT. Trimming left V 2 bases short and J 3 bases short, with 7 bases between.

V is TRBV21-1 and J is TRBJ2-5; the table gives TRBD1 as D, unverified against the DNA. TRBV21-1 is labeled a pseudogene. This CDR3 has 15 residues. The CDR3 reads CASSKMGQGQETQYF. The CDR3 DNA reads TGTGCCAGCAGCAAAATGGGACAGGGCCAAGAGACCCAGTACTTC.

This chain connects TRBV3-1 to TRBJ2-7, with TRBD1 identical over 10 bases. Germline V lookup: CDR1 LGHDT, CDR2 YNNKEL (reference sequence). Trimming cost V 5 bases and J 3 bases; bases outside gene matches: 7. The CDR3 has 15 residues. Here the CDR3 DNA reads TGTGCCAGCAGCTTCGGGACAGGGGCCGGCTACGAGCAGTACTTC. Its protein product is CASSFGTGAGYEQYF.

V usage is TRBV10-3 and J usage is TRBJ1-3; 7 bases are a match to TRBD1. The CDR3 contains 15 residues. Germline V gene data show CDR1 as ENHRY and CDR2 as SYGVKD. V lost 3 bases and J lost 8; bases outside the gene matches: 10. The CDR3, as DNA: TGTGCCATCAGTGACCCGACAGGGATCGGAGACACCATATATTTT. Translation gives CAISDPTGIGDTIYF.

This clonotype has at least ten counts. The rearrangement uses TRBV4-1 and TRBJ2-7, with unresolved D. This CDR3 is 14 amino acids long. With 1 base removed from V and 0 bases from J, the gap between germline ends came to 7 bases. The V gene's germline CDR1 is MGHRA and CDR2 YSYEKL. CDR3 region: CASSQVGSSYEQYF. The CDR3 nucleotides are TGCGCCAGCAGCCAAGTCGGATCCTCCTACGAGCAGTACTTC.

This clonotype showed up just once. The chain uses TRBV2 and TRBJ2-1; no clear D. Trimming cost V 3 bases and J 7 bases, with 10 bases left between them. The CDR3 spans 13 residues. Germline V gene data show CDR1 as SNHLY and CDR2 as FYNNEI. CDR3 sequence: CASSEIDANEQFF. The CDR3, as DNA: TGTGCCAGCAGTGAGATCGACGCGAATGAGCAGTTCTTC.

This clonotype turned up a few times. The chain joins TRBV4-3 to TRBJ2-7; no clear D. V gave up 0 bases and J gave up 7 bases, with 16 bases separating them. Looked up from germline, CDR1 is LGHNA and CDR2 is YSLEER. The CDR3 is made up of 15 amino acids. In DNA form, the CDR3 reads TGCGCCAGCAGCCAAGATCAGAGCATAGGGCGGGAGCAGTACTTC. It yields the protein CASSQDQSIGREQYF.

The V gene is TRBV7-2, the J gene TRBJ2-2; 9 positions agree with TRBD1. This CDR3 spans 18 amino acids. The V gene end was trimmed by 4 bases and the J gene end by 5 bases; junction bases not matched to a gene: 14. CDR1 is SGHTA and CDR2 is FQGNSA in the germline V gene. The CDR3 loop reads CASSSSTGTGQWTGELFF. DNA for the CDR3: TGTGCCAGCAGCTCATCAACCGGGACAGGGCAATGGACCGGGGAGCTGTTTTTT.

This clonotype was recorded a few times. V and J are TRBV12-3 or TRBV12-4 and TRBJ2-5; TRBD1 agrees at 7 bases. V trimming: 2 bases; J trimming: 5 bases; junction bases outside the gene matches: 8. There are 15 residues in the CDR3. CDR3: CASSLKAGGVETQYF. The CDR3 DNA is TGTGCCAGCAGTTTAAAGGCAGGGGGAGTGGAGACCCAGTACTTC.

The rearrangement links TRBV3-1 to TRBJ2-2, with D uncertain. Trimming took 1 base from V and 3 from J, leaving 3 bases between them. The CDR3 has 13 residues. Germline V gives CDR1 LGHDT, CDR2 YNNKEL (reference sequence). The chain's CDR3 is CASSQVHTGELFF. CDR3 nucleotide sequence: TGTGCCAGCAGCCAAGTCCACACCGGGGAGCTGTTTTTT.

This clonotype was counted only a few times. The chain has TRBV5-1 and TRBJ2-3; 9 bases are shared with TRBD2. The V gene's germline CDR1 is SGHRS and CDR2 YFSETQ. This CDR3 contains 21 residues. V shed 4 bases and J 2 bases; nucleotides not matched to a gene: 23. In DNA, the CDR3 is TGCGCCAGCAGCCCGCGATTTTGGGGCGGGGGGGCAGTTTTTAACACAGATACGCAGTATTTT. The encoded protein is CASSPRFWGGGAVFNTDTQYF.

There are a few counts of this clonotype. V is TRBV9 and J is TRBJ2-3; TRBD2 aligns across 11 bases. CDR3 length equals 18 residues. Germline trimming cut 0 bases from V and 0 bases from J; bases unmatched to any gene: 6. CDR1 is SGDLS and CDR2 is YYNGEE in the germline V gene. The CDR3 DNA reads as TGTGCCAGCAGCGTAGCTAGCGGGGGGACCCTTAGCACAGATACGCAGTATTTT. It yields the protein CASSVASGGTLSTDTQYF. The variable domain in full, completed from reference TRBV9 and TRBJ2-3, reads DSGVTQTPKHLITATGQRVTLRCSPRSGDLSVYWYQQSLDQGLQFLIQYYNGEERAKGNILERFSAQQFPDLHSELNLSSLELGDSALYFCASSVASGGTLSTDTQYFGPGTRLTVL.

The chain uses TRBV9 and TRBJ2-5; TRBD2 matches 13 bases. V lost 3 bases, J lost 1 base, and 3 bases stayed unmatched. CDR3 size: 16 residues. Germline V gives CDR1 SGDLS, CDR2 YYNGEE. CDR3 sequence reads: CASSAGLAGFQETQYF. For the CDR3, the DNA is TGTGCCAGCAGCGCGGGACTAGCGGGGTTCCAAGAGACCCAGTACTTC.

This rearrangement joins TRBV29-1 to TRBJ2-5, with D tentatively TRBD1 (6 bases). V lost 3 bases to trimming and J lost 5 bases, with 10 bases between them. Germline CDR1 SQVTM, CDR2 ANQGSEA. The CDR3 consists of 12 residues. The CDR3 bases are TGCAGCGTTGAGGGACAAGTGGAGACCCAGTACTTC. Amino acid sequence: CSVEGQVETQYF.

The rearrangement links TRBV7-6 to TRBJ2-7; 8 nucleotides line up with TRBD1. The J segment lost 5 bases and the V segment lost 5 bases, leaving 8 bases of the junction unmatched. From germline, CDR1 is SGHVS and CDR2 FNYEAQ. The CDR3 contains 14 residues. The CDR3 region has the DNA TGTGCCAGCAGCCCTGGACAGGGAATCCACGAGCAGTACTTC. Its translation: CASSPGQGIHEQYF.